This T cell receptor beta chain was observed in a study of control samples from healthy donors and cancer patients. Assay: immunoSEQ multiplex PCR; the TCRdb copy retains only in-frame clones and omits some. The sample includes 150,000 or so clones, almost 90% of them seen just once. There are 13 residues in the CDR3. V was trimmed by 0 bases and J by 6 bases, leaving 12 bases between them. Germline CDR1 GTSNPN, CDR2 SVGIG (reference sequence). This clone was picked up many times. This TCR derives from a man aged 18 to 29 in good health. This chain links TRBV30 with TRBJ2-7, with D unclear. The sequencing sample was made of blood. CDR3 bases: TGTGCCTGGAGTGTACTTGTGACCGGCGAGCAGTACTTC. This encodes CAWSVLVTGEQYF.